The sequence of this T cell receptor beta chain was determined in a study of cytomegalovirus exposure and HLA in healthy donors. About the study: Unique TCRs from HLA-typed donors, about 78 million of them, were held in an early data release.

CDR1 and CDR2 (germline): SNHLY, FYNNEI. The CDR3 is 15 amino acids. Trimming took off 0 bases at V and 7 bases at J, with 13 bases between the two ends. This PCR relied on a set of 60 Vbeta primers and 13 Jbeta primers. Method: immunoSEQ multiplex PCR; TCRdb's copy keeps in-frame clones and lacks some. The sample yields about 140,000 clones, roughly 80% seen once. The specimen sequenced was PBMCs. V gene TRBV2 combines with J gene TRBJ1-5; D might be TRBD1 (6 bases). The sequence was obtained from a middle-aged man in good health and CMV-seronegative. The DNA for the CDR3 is TGTGCCAGCAGTGAAGCGGCGGACAGTGGACAGCCCCAGCATTTT. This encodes CASSEAADSGQPQHF.